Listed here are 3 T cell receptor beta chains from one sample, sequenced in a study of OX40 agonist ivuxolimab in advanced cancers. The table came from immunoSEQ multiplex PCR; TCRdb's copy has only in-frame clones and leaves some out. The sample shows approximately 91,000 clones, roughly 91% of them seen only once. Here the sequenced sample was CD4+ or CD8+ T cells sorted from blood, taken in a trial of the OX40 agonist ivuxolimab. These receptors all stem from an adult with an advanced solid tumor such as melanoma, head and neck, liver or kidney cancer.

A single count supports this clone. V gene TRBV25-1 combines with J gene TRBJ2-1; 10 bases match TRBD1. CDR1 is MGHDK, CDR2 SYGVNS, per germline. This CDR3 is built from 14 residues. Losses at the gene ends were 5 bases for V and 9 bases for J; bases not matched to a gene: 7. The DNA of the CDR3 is TGTGCCAGCAGTCCCCACAGGACAGGGGGTGAGCAGTTCTTC. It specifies CASSPHRTGGEQFF.

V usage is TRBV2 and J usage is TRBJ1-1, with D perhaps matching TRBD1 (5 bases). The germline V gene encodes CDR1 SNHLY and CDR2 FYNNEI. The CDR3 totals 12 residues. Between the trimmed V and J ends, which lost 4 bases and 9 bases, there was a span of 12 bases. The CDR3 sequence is CASSVEGNKAFF. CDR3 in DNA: TGTGCCAGCAGTGTGGAGGGGAATAAAGCTTTCTTT.

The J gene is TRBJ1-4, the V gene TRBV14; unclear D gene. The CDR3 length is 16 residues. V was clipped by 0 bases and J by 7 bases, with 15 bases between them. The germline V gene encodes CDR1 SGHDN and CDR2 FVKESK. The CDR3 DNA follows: TGTGCCAGCAGCCAAGAAGGCGGCAGCCGCAGTGAAAAACTGTTTTTT. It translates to CASSQEGGSRSEKLFF.